These 14 T cell receptor beta chains were all obtained from the same sample, sequenced in a study of tissue T cells after allogeneic stem cell transplantation. Sequencing used immunoSEQ multiplex PCR; TCRdb keeps in-frame clones, though not all of them. This sample has 40,000 to 50,000 clones; 65% to 85% occur once, and the top ten carry 0.55%. Material for sequencing was sorted cells pooled from one or two spleens. All receptors come from a pool of C57BL/6 mice in good health.

A remark on this clone: Gene names refer to mouse genes. The read finishes 1 residue shy of the CDR3 end, and the germline J gene is used to complete it. The chain carries TRBV1 and TRBJ2-4, with 8 nucleotides matching TRBD2. CDR3 length: 12 amino acids. Trimming at V came to 3 bases and at J to 8 bases, leaving 1 base not matched to a gene. In germline, CDR1 is NSQYPW, CDR2 LRSPGD (reference sequence). The chain's CDR3 is CTCSAWGGTLYF. The CDR3 bases that were read are TGCACCTGCAGTGCTTGGGGGGGCACCTTGTAC.

In the case of this clone: Gene names and germline refer to mouse. The CDR3 here is CASSLRGQANSDYTF. The part of the CDR3 DNA that was read is TGTGCTAGCAGTTTAAGGGGACAAGCAAACTCCGACTACACC. The rearrangement links TRBV29 to TRBJ1-2; TRBD1 might be the D (6 bases). The sequence runs out 1 residue before the end of the CDR3; the remainder is reconstructed from the germline J gene. CDR3 length equals 15 residues. Per the germline V gene, CDR1 is MSHET and CDR2 is SYDVDS. Between the trimmed V and J ends, which lost 2 bases and 0 bases, there was a span of 10 bases.

With regard to this clone: These gene names are mouse names. The read terminates 1 residue before the CDR3 end, so the remaining end is supplied by the germline J gene. This chain joins TRBV13-2 and TRBJ2-5; TRBD2 matches at 7 bases. In germline, CDR1 is NNHNN, CDR2 SYGAGS (reference sequence). The CDR3 covers 15 residues. Trimming removed 5 bases from V and 2 bases from J; junction bases left unmatched: 8. The chain's CDR3 is CASGPGWGVQDTQYF. CDR3 DNA (partial): TGTGCCAGCGGGCCCGGGTGGGGGGTCCAAGACACCCAGTAC.

Note on this clone: Mouse names are used for the genes. The read ends 1 residue before the CDR3 terminus; that terminus is restored from the germline J gene. The V gene is TRBV13-3, the J gene TRBJ2-1; D is unresolved. The germline V and J ends were trimmed by 7 bases and 0 bases, with 5 bases remaining between them. The CDR3 is made up of 12 amino acids. CDR1 is NNHDY and CDR2 is SYVADS in the germline V gene. CDR3 DNA (partial): TGTGCCAGCGCCAGTAACTATGCTGAGCAGTTC. It codes for CASASNYAEQF. The whole CDR3 region reads CASASNYAEQFF.

As for this clone: The gene symbols are mouse symbols. The sequenced fragment ends 1 residue before the CDR3 boundary, so the rest is inferred from the germline J gene. The chain couples TRBV29 to TRBJ2-2; 8 positions agree with TRBD1. Losses at the gene ends were 2 bases for V and 4 bases for J; bases not matched to a gene: 3. CDR1 is MSHET, CDR2 SYDVDS, per germline. The CDR3 spans 15 residues. CDR3 amino acids: CASSLQGAITGQLYF. CDR3 bases read: TGTGCTAGCAGTTTACAGGGGGCGATCACCGGGCAGCTCTAC.

This clone turned up a few times. Gene and germline names: mouse. The CDR3 end lies 1 residue beyond the end of the read and is filled in from the germline J gene. The genes are TRBV13-2 and TRBJ2-7; 10 positions match TRBD2. Germline V gene sequence: CDR1 NNHNN, CDR2 SYGAGS (reference sequence). Unmatched junction bases numbered 3, after V lost 2 bases and J lost 4 bases. The length of the CDR3 is 14 residues. The DNA read from the CDR3 is TGTGCCAGCGGTGACTGGGGGGGCACGTATGAACAGTAC. Protein product: CASGDWGGTYEQY. In full, the CDR3 reads CASGDWGGTYEQYF.

Regarding this clone: The listed genes are named as in mouse. Coverage ceases 1 residue before the CDR3 finishes, and the germline J gene fills in the end. J is TRBJ1-5 and V is TRBV5; a possible D gene is TRBD1 (6 bases). Germline CDR1 reads LGHNA; CDR2 reads YNLKQL (reference sequence). V was shortened by 1 base and J by 0 bases, with 10 bases between the two germline ends. CDR3 length: 16 amino acids. CDR3 DNA (partial): TGTGCCAGCAGCCAAGTGAGGGACAATAACAACCAGGCTCCGCTT. It translates to CASSQVRDNNNQAPL. The full CDR3 protein is CASSQVRDNNNQAPLF.

Details on this clone: Genes and germline come from the mouse. Read data end 1 residue before the CDR3 end; the end is taken from the germline J gene. The J gene is TRBJ1-2, the V gene TRBV4; perhaps TRBD1 as D (5 bases). Germline loops: CDR1 LGHDT, CDR2 YNNKQL (reference sequence). The germline V and J ends were trimmed by 3 bases and 0 bases, with 8 bases remaining between them. The CDR3 covers 14 residues. The part of the CDR3 DNA that was read is TGTGCCAGCAGCTACAGGGTTGCAAACTCCGACTACACC. It codes for CASSYRVANSDYT. From start to end, the CDR3 is CASSYRVANSDYTF.

About this clone itself: The germline and genes are mouse ones. The CDR3 protein is CASSPSGGNTGQLYF. The sequenced CDR3 bases are TGTGCCAGCAGCCCCTCTGGGGGAAACACCGGGCAGCTCTAC. The V and J genes are TRBV3 and TRBJ2-2, with 7 bases fitting TRBD2. The CDR3 extends 1 residue past the end of the read, so its final part is completed from the germline J gene. CDR1 is SNHLY and CDR2 is FYNGKV in the germline V gene (reference sequence). This CDR3 comprises 15 residues. The ends lost 5 bases at V and 1 base at J; junction bases unmatched: 4.

For this clone: Here the gene names and germline are mouse. Partial CDR3 DNA: TGTGCCAGCAGCCAAGAAAGGACTAATTATGCTGAGCAGTTC. This gives the protein CASSQERTNYAEQF. The entire CDR3 is CASSQERTNYAEQFF. This chain uses TRBV2 with TRBJ2-1; tentatively, D is TRBD2 (5 bases). The sequence runs out 1 residue before the end of the CDR3; the remainder is reconstructed from the germline J gene. The CDR3 consists of 15 residues. Trimming removed 0 bases from V and 4 bases from J, with 10 bases in between. Germline CDR1 LGHNA, CDR2 YSYQKL.

Comment on this clone: The genes are named according to mouse. Read sequence stops 1 residue before the CDR3 end, and the germline J gene provides the missing end. The chain is built from TRBV1 and TRBJ2-5; possible D gene TRBD1, 5 bases. Germline V gene lookup returns CDR1 NSQYPW and CDR2 LRSPGD (reference sequence). Deletions cut 1 base from V and 8 bases from J, with 7 bases between. This CDR3 has 12 amino acids. This chain's CDR3 is CTCSAARATQYF. The part of the CDR3 DNA that was read is TGCACCTGCAGTGCAGCCAGGGCCACCCAGTAC.

For this clone: Here the gene names and germline are mouse. The read halts 1 residue ahead of the CDR3 end, with the missing end drawn from the germline J gene. The V and J genes are TRBV13-2 and TRBJ2-1; 12 positions agree with TRBD2. Per germline, CDR1 NNHNN and CDR2 SYGAGS (reference sequence). V lost 5 bases, J lost 3 bases, and 3 bases stayed unmatched. The CDR3 is 15 residues long. This CDR3 reads CASGDWGGIYAEQFF. CDR3 DNA, as far as it was read: TGTGCCAGCGGGGACTGGGGGGGTATCTATGCTGAGCAGTTC.

Concerning this clone: The gene symbols are mouse symbols. CDR3 in amino acids: CGARDWGGTAETLYF. The CDR3 bases that were read are TGTGGTGCTAGGGACTGGGGGGGCACGGCAGAAACGCTGTAT. The chain links TRBV20 to TRBJ2-3; 10 bases are shared with TRBD2. From the germline J gene comes the end of the CDR3, since the read stops 1 residue before it. The CDR3 loop spans 15 amino acids. Germline V gives CDR1 GFQATS, CDR2 STVNSAI. V trimming: 0 bases; J trimming: 3 bases; junction bases outside the gene matches: 3.

As concerns this clone: Each gene name is a mouse one. The read finishes 1 residue shy of the CDR3 end, and the germline J gene is used to complete it. The rearrangement joins TRBV13-3 to TRBJ2-5, with 9 positions matching TRBD2. CDR1 and CDR2 from the germline V gene are NNHDY and SYVADS. The CDR3 contains 15 residues. V shed 2 bases, J shed 0 bases, and the junction held 1 base outside the gene matches. CDR3 protein: CASSEDWGNQDTQYF. CDR3 bases read: TGTGCCAGCAGTGAGGACTGGGGTAACCAAGACACCCAGTAC.